This TCR beta chain was retrieved from a study of shared clonotypes between healthy human individuals. V shed 4 bases, J shed 4 bases, and the junction held 16 bases outside the gene matches. This CDR3 contains 17 residues. The V gene's germline CDR1 is MGHRA and CDR2 YSYEKL. The method was immunoSEQ multiplex PCR; TCRdb's version includes in-frame clones alone and lacks a portion of them. Of under 850,000 clones detected, almost 95% appear once; the ten largest clones hold around 24%. CD8 cells regarded as naive lacked CD45RO, were positively chosen for CCR7, and omitted terminally differentiated effector memory CD45RA+ cells.

The receptor was isolated from a man in his thirties or forties in good health. The sample consisted of naive CD8+ T cells sorted from blood. This chain uses TRBV4-1 with TRBJ2-7; TRBD2 matches 7 bases. CDR3 region: CASSPRGGSVALYEQYF. The CDR3 DNA reads TGCGCCAGCAGCCCTAGGGGCGGGAGCGTCGCCCTATACGAGCAGTACTTC.